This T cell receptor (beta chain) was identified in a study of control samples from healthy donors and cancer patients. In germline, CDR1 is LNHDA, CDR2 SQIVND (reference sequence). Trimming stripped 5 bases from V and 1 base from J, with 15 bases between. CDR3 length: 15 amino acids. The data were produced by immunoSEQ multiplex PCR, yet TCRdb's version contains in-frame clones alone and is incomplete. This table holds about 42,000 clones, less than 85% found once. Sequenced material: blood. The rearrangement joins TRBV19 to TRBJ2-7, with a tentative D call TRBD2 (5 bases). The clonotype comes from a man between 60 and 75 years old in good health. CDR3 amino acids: CASSFRLWNSYEQYF. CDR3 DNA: TGTGCCAGTAGTTTCAGACTATGGAATTCCTACGAGCAGTACTTC.